This T cell receptor beta chain was sequenced for a study of blood T cells in healthy people across ages. At the level of the study: About one barcoded beta molecule per two T cells was captured by template switching.

A J-beta primer mix and a sample-barcoded 5' primer were used in a second PCR of about 7 to 12 cycles. Researchers report that a template-switch adaptor with 12 random nucleotides tagged each cDNA molecule. TCRdb ran MiXCR on the 5' RACE reads and lists one entry per CDR3 protein. The sample includes around 870,000 distinct CDR3 sequences, about 30% of them seen just once. The receptor was derived from a woman older than 75 in good health. Sequenced material: blood.

For the CDR3, the DNA is TGTGCCAGCAGGCGAGGGAGCACAGATGCGGAGTATTTT. This codes for CASRRGSTDAEYF. This chain connects TRBV12-3 or TRBV12-4 to TRBJ2-3; perhaps TRBD2 as D (5 bases). Trimming left V 6 bases short and J 13 bases short, with 20 bases between. CDR3 length: 13 residues.